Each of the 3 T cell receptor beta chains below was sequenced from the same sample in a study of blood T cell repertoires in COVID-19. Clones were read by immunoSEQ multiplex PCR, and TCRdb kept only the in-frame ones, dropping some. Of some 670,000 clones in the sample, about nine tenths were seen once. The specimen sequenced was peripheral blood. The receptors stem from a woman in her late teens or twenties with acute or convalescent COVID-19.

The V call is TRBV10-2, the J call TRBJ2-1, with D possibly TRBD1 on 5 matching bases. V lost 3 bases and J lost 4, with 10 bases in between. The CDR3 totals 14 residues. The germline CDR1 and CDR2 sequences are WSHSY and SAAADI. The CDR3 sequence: CASSELQEYNEQFF. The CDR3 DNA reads TGCGCCAGCAGTGAATTACAGGAATACAATGAGCAGTTCTTC.

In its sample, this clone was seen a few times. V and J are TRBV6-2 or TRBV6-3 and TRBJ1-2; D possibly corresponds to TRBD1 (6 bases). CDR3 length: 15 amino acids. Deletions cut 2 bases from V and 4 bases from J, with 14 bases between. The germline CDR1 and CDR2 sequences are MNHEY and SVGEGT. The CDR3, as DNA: TGTGCCAGCAGTTACCCCGCGGACAGCAGCTATGGCTACACCTTC. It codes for CASSYPADSSYGYTF.

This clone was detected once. The CDR3 DNA reads as TGTGCCAGCAGGCCCCACAGGGAAGAGACTGAAGCTTTCTTT. Protein sequence: CASRPHREETEAFF. The chain couples TRBV6-5 to TRBJ1-1; the D gene is possibly TRBD1 (6 bases). The V and J ends lost 6 bases and 5 bases respectively, with 16 bases between them. CDR3 length: 14 amino acids. Germline CDR1 reads MNHEY; CDR2 reads SVGAGI.